What follows are 17 T cell receptor beta chains derived from one specimen sequenced in a study of a mutant IDH1 vaccine in newly diagnosed glioma. As to time point: week 23, last vaccination. What each vaccine dose contained was 300 ug of mutant IDH1 20-mer peptide, accompanied by topical imiquimod. The protocol was immunoSEQ multiplex PCR, while the TCRdb copy is restricted to in-frame clones and leaves out a portion. The sample shows about 56,000 clones, 87% of them seen only once. Antigens for these TCRs are unknown. Sequenced here: PBMCs, sampled from a glioma patient whose treatment included an IDH1 peptide vaccine. The receptors derive from a man aged 35 to 55 with glioma.

V usage is TRBV10-3 and J usage is TRBJ1-2; 8 bases align to TRBD1. CDR3 length equals 12 residues. Germline CDR1 ENHRY, CDR2 SYGVKD. Losses at the gene ends were 8 bases for V and 6 bases for J; bases not matched to a gene: 5. This CDR3 is CAILDRGDGYTF. The CDR3 bases are TGTGCCATCCTAGACAGGGGAGATGGCTACACCTTC.

This clone was seen only a few times. The chain combines TRBV2 with TRBJ1-1, with D possibly matching TRBD1 (6 bases). CDR3 length equals 12 residues. The germline V gene has CDR1 SNHLY and CDR2 FYNNEI. Trimming removed 6 bases at V and 6 bases at J, with 11 bases between. The CDR3: CASRGGFSEAFF. The CDR3 coding sequence is TGTGCCAGCAGAGGGGGTTTCTCTGAAGCTTTCTTT.

The chain employs TRBV18 and TRBJ2-7; D not resolved. Germline values: CDR1 KGHSH, CDR2 LQKENI. The CDR3 sequence is 14 residues long. V shed 2 bases and J shed 0 bases, with 8 bases lying between them. CDR3 sequence (DNA): TGTGCCAGCTCACCAACGGGCCGCTCCTACGAGCAGTACTTC. This sequence encodes CASSPTGRSYEQYF.

The DNA of the CDR3 is TGTGCCAGCAGCATTGTGGGGGTTAGCAATCAGCCCCAGCATTTT. The encoded protein is CASSIVGVSNQPQHF. The rearrangement joins TRBV7-2 to TRBJ1-5; D may be TRBD1 (5 bases). V was trimmed by 5 bases and J by 0 bases, leaving 11 bases between them. CDR1 SGHTA and CDR2 FQGNSA come from the germline V gene. This CDR3 comprises 15 residues.

The chain employs TRBV19 and TRBJ2-5, with 8 bases matching TRBD2. The V segment lost 5 bases and the J segment 7 bases; nucleotides outside the gene matches: 12. Germline V gives CDR1 LNHDA, CDR2 SQIVND (reference sequence). The CDR3 loop spans 15 amino acids. CDR3 region: CASSQRRGAAGTQYF. In DNA form, the CDR3 reads TGTGCCAGTAGTCAGCGGCGGGGGGCGGCTGGGACCCAGTACTTC.

The rearrangement uses TRBV6-6 and TRBJ2-1; D uncertain. The CDR3 has 12 residues. V gave up 6 bases and J gave up 7 bases, with 10 bases separating them. Per germline, CDR1 MNHNY and CDR2 SVGAGI (reference sequence). CDR3 DNA sequence: TGTGCCAGCAGCATCCCCCCGAATGAGCAGTTCTTC. Translating gives CASSIPPNEQFF.

The rearrangement joins TRBV27 to TRBJ1-5; D is unresolved. Trimming shortened V by 3 bases and J by 7 bases, and 16 bases separated the two germline ends. Germline-derived CDR1 and CDR2 are MNHEY and SMNVEV (reference sequence). The CDR3 spans 15 residues. Here the CDR3 DNA reads TGTGCCAGCAGTTTGCCCACCCACCTAGGGCAGCCCCAGCATTTT. This gives the protein CASSLPTHLGQPQHF.

The V and J genes are TRBV7-9 and TRBJ2-1; D is possibly TRBD2 (5 bases). There are 15 residues in the CDR3. V lost 2 bases and J lost 7, with 15 bases in between. The germline gives CDR1 SEHNR, CDR2 FQNEAQ (reference sequence). The CDR3 is CASSLPGVRGNEQFF. The CDR3 DNA reads as TGTGCCAGCAGCTTACCCGGAGTGAGAGGGAATGAGCAGTTCTTC.

The genes are TRBV2 and TRBJ1-5, with a possible D match to TRBD1 (5 bases). Germline CDR1 is SNHLY and CDR2 is FYNNEI. The CDR3 contains 14 residues. Trimming pared 6 bases from V and 6 bases from J, leaving 15 bases between. The CDR3 loop reads CASREPGASQPQHF. The CDR3, as DNA: TGTGCCAGCAGAGAACCCGGGGCGTCTCAGCCCCAGCATTTT.

The V and J genes are TRBV4-2 and TRBJ2-7; D may be TRBD2 (5 bases). The germline V and J ends were trimmed by 1 base and 5 bases, with 15 bases remaining between them. CDR3 length: 15 residues. Germline CDR1 is LGHNA and CDR2 is YNFKEQ. CDR3 amino acids: CASSQGGSFGDEQYF. Here the CDR3 DNA reads TGTGCCAGCAGCCAAGGGGGTAGCTTCGGGGACGAGCAGTACTTC.

The chain has TRBV2 and TRBJ2-3; tentatively, D is TRBD1 or TRBD2 (5 bases each). Germline V CDR1 and CDR2: SNHLY, FYNNEI. V was clipped by 6 bases and J by 3 bases, with 19 bases between them. The CDR3 is 16 amino acids. The CDR3 loop reads CASRTPGPPRTDTQYF. CDR3 nucleotides: TGTGCCAGCAGAACACCGGGACCCCCCAGGACAGATACGCAGTATTTT. The whole variable domain, remainder taken from reference TRBV2 and TRBJ2-3, is EPEVTQTPSHQVTQMGQEVILRCVPISNHLYFYWYRQILGQKVEFLVSFYNNEISEKSEIFDDQFSVERPDGSNFTLKIRSTKLEDSAMYFCASRTPGPPRTDTQYFGPGTRLTVL.

V gene TRBV19 combines with J gene TRBJ2-3; D unclear. This CDR3 is 12 amino acids long. Germline V gene data show CDR1 as LNHDA and CDR2 as SQIVND (reference sequence). V was clipped by 6 bases and J by 0 bases, with 4 bases between them. The CDR3 protein is CASRASTDTQYF. Here the CDR3 DNA reads TGTGCCAGTAGGGCTAGCACAGATACGCAGTATTTT. The full variable domain, rest sourced from reference TRBV19 and TRBJ2-3, is DGGITQSPKYLFRKEGQNVTLSCEQNLNHDAMYWYRQDPGQGLRLIYYSQIVNDFQKGDIAEGYSVSREKKESFPLTVTSAQKNPTAFYLCASRASTDTQYFGPGTRLTVL.

The table lists this clone with a count of one. V usage is TRBV7-6 and J usage is TRBJ2-3; D is unresolved. Deletions cut 5 bases from V and 6 bases from J, with 9 bases between. The CDR3 runs 12 residues. Germline values: CDR1 SGHVS, CDR2 FNYEAQ. CDR3 DNA: TGTGCCAGCAGCCAGGCTCGGGATACGCAGTATTTT. This translates into CASSQARDTQYF.

This clone was counted between two and nine times. This chain links TRBV6-1 with TRBJ2-7, with D tentatively TRBD2 (5 bases). The V end lost 5 bases, the J end lost 1 base, and 9 bases lay between the germline ends. Germline V gene sequence: CDR1 MNHNS, CDR2 SASEGT. CDR3 size: 13 residues. CDR3 loop: CASSHGKSYEQYF. CDR3 coding DNA: TGTGCCAGCAGTCACGGGAAATCCTACGAGCAGTACTTC.

This clone turned up a few times. The genes are TRBV7-9 and TRBJ2-7, with a weak D call TRBD2 (5 bases). The CDR3 covers 16 residues. Per the germline V gene, CDR1 is SEHNR and CDR2 is FQNEAQ (reference sequence). Trimming took off 5 bases at V and 5 bases at J, with 22 bases between the two ends. The CDR3 bases are TGTGCCAGCAGCCTTTTGGTTAGTGGGAGCGCAAACGAGCAGTACTTC. The encoded protein is CASSLLVSGSANEQYF.

The chain joins TRBV7-3 to TRBJ2-2, with D perhaps matching TRBD2 (6 bases). Trimming stripped 5 bases from V and 2 bases from J, with 15 bases between. The CDR3 is made up of 16 amino acids. Germline V gene data show CDR1 as SGHTA and CDR2 as FQGTGA. In DNA form, the CDR3 reads TGTGCCAGCAGCCAAGTGGTAGCGGCAAACACCGGGGAGCTGTTTTTT. Translated: CASSQVVAANTGELFF.

This rearrangement joins TRBV19 to TRBJ1-1; no definite D call. This CDR3 has 13 residues. Germline values: CDR1 LNHDA, CDR2 SQIVND (reference sequence). V was trimmed by 5 bases and J by 4 bases, leaving 11 bases between them. The CDR3 coding sequence is TGTGCCAGTAGTTCCGCCCCCGGCACTGAAGCTTTCTTT. Encoded protein: CASSSAPGTEAFF.